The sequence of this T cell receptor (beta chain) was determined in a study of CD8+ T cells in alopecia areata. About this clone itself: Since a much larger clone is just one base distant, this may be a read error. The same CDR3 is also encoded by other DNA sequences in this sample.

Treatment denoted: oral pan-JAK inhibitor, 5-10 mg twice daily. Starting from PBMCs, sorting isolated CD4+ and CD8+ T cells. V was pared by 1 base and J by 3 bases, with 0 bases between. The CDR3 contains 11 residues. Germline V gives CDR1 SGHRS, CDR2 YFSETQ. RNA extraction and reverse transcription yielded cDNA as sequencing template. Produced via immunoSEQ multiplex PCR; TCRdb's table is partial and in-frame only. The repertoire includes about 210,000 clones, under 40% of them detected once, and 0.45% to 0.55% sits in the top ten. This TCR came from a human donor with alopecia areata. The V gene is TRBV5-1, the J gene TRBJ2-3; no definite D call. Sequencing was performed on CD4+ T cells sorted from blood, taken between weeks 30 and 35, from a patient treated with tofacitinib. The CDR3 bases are TGCGCCAGCAGCTTGACAGATACGCAGTATTTT. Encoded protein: CASSLTDTQYF.